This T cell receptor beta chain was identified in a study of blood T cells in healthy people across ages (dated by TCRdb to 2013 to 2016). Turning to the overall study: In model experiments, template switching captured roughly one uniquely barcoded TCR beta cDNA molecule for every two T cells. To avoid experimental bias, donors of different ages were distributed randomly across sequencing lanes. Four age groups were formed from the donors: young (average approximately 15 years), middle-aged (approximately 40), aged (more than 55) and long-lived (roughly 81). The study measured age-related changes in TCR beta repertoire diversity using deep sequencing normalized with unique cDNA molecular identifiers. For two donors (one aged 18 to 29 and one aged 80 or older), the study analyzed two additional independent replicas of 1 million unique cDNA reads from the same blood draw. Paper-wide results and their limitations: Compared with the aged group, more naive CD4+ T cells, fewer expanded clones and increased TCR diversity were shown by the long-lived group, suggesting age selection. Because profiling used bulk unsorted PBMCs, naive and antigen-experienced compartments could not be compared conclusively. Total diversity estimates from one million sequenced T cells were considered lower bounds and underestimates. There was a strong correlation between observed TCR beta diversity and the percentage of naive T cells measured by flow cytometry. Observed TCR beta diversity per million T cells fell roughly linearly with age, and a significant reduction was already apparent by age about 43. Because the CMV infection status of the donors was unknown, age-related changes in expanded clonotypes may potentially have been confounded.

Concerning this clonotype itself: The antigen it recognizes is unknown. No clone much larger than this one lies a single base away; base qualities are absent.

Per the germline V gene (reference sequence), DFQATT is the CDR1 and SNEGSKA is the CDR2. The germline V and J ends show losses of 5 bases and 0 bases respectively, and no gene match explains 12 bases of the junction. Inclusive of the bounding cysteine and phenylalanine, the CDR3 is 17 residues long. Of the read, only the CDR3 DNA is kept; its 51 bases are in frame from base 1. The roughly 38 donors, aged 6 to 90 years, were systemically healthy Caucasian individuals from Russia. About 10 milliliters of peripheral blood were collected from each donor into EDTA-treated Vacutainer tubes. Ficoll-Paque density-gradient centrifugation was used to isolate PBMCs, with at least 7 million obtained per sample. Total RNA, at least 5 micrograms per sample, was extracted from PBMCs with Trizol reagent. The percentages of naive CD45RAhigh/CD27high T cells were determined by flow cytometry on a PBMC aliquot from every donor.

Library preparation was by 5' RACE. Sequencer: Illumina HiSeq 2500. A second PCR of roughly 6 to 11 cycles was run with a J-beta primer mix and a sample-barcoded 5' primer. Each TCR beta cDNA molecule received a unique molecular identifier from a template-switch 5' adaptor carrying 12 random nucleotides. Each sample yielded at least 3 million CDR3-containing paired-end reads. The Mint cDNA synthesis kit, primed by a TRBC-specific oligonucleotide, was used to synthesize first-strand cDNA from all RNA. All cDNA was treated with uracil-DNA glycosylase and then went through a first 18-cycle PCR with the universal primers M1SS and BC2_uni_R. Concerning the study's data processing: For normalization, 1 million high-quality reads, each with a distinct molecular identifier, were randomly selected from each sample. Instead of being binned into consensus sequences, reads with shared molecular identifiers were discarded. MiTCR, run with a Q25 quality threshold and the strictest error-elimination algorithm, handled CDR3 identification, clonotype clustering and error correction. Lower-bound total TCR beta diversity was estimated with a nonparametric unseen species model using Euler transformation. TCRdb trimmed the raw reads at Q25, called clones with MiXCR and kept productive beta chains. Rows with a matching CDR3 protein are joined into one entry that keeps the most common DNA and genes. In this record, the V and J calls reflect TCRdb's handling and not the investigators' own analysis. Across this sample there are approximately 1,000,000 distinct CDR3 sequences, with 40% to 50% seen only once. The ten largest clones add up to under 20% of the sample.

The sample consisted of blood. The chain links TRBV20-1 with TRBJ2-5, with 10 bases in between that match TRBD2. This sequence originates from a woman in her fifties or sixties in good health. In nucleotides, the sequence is TGCAGTGCTGCCGGACCAACTAGCGGGACCTACCAAGAGACCCAGTACTTC. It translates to CSAAGPTSGTYQETQYF.